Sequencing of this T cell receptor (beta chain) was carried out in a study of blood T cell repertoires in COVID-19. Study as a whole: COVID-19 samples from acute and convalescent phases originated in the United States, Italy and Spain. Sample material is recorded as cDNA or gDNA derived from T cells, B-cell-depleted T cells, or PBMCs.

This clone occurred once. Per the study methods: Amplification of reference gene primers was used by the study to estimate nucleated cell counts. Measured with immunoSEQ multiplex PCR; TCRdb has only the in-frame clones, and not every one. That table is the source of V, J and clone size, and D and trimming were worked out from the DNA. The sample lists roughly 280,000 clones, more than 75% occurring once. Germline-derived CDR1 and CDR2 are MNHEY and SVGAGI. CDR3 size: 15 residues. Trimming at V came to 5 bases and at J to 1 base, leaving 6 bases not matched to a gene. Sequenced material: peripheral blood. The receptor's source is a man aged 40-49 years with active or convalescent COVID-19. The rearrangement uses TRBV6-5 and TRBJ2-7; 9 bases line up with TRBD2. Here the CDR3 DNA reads TGTGCCAGCAGTCCTAGCGGGAAACTGTCCTACGAGCAGTACTTC. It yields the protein CASSPSGKLSYEQYF.